A single sample gave rise to the 23 T cell receptor beta chains below, sequenced in a study of blood T cell repertoires in COVID-19. TCRdb's copy holds only in-frame clones and misses some; the assay was immunoSEQ multiplex PCR. The table records 95,000 to 150,000 clones, about four fifths of them present only once. Sequencing was performed on peripheral blood. These receptors were obtained from a man aged 55 to 70 with acute or convalescent COVID-19.

The genes are TRBV5-6 and TRBJ1-1; 7 bases fit TRBD1. The CDR3 totals 14 residues. The germline V gene has CDR1 SGHDT and CDR2 YYEEEE. After removal of 1 base from V and 7 bases from J, the junction contained 7 bases not matched to a gene. In DNA form, the CDR3 reads TGTGCCAGCAGCTTGATAAACAGGGGCGGTGAAGCTTTCTTT. As protein: CASSLINRGGEAFF.

CDR3 in DNA: TGTGCCAGCAGCTCGGGCGGGAAGACTGAAGCTTTCTTT. It yields the protein CASSSGGKTEAFF. The chain couples TRBV4-2 to TRBJ1-1; the D is unclear. V lost 5 bases to trimming and J lost 5 bases, with 12 bases between them. Germline CDR1 and CDR2: LGHNA and YNFKEQ. The CDR3 runs to 13 residues.

This chain links TRBV7-9 with TRBJ1-1; 7 bases agree with TRBD1. From germline, CDR1 is SEHNR and CDR2 FQNEAQ (reference sequence). V was clipped by 5 bases and J by 0 bases; unmatched bases: 6. The CDR3 runs 15 residues. CDR3 sequence (DNA): TGTGCCAGCAGCCGAACACAGGGGATGAACACTGAAGCTTTCTTT. Translating it yields CASSRTQGMNTEAFF.

The rearrangement uses TRBV18 and TRBJ2-7; the D gene is possibly TRBD2 (5 bases). V lost 1 base and J 4 bases, leaving 14 bases between the germline ends. Germline V CDR1 and CDR2: KGHSH, LQKENI. This CDR3 spans 15 amino acids. This CDR3 is CASSPRVDRRYEQYF. In DNA form, the CDR3 reads TGTGCCAGCTCACCACGGGTAGATAGGAGGTACGAGCAGTACTTC.

The chain links TRBV2 to TRBJ1-2; D gene uncertain. CDR1 is SNHLY, CDR2 FYNNEI, per germline. Trimming stripped 11 bases from V and 4 bases from J, with 20 bases between. The CDR3 loop spans 14 amino acids. In DNA form, the CDR3 reads TGTGCCGCGGCCCGCACTCAGGAGGCCTATGGCTACACCTTC. Translating it yields CAAARTQEAYGYTF.

This clone was observed a handful of times. V usage is TRBV10-3 and J usage is TRBJ1-1; 7 nucleotides match TRBD1. Germline-derived CDR1 and CDR2 are ENHRY and SYGVKD. This CDR3 has 15 residues. Germline trimming cut 6 bases from V and 4 bases from J; bases unmatched to any gene: 11. The DNA for the CDR3 is TGTGCCATCAGCGCGGTCGGAGGGGGCACCACTGAAGCTTTCTTT. Residues: CAISAVGGGTTEAFF.

This chain uses TRBV7-9 with TRBJ2-7; TRBD2 matches at 11 bases. CDR1 and CDR2 (germline): SEHNR, FQNEAQ (reference sequence). Trimming took 5 bases from V and 4 from J; bases not matched to a gene: 13. The CDR3 length is 17 residues. CDR3 bases: TGTGCCAGCAGCCTTTTTGGGACTAGCGGAGAAAATTACGAGCAGTACTTC. Translating gives CASSLFGTSGENYEQYF.

The V and J genes are TRBV5-4 and TRBJ2-7, with a tentative D call TRBD2 (6 bases). Germline V gene sequence: CDR1 SGHNT, CDR2 YYREEE (reference sequence). V lost 7 bases and J 4 bases, leaving 21 bases between the germline ends. The CDR3 totals 15 residues. The CDR3 DNA follows: TGTGCCAGCCGTTCAGGCGGGACTCTCTCGTACGAGCAGTACTTC. Translation gives CASRSGGTLSYEQYF.

The chain is built from TRBV6-1 and TRBJ2-5; 9 bases map to TRBD2. Germline assignment: CDR1 MNHNS and CDR2 SASEGT. The trim removed 3 bases at V and 7 bases at J, leaving 9 bases unmatched. CDR3 length: 15 amino acids. CDR3 amino acids: CASSDRGSGGGTQYF. CDR3 DNA: TGTGCCAGCAGTGACCGGGGTAGCGGGGGAGGGACCCAGTACTTC.

The chain employs TRBV5-1 and TRBJ2-3; D unresolved. Germline values: CDR1 SGHRS, CDR2 YFSETQ. With 0 bases removed from V and 5 bases from J, the gap between germline ends came to 4 bases. The CDR3 length is 12 residues. CDR3 loop: CASSLDGDTQYF. The DNA for the CDR3 is TGCGCCAGCAGCTTGGACGGAGATACGCAGTATTTT.

This clone was observed once. The chain carries TRBV5-1 and TRBJ1-3; the D gene is possibly TRBD1 (5 bases). V was pared by 0 bases and J by 2 bases, with 9 bases between. The germline V gene has CDR1 SGHRS and CDR2 YFSETQ. This CDR3 is built from 15 residues. The CDR3 region is CASSLDWGPGNTIYF. CDR3 nucleotides: TGCGCCAGCAGCTTGGACTGGGGCCCTGGAAACACCATATATTTT. The complete variable domain, with remaining parts taken from reference TRBV5-1 and TRBJ1-3, reads KAGVTQTPRYLIKTRGQQVTLSCSPISGHRSVSWYQQTPGQGLQFLFEYFSETQRNKGNFPGRFSGRQFSNSRSEMNVSTLELGDSALYLCASSLDWGPGNTIYFGEGSWLTVV.

Only a few counts were recorded for this clone. The chain employs TRBV29-1 and TRBJ1-1; D is perhaps TRBD1 (6 bases). Germline CDR1 and CDR2: SQVTM and ANQGSEA. The CDR3 consists of 15 residues. The germline V and J ends were trimmed by 3 bases and 2 bases, with 16 bases remaining between them. The CDR3 protein is CSVETQGRGNTEAFF. As DNA, the CDR3 is TGCAGCGTTGAGACACAGGGAAGGGGCAACACTGAAGCTTTCTTT. Drawing the rest from reference TRBV29-1 and TRBJ1-1, the complete variable domain is SAVISQKPSRDICQRGTSLTIQCQVDSQVTMMFWYRQQPGQSLTLIATANQGSEATYESGFVIDKFPISRPNLTFSTLTVSNMSPEDSSIYLCSVETQGRGNTEAFFGQGTRLTVV.

The chain employs TRBV19 and TRBJ2-7; tentative D call: TRBD1 (6 bases). This CDR3 is built from 13 residues. Trimming took 4 bases from V and 6 from J, leaving 13 bases between them. Germline CDR1 is LNHDA and CDR2 is SQIVND (reference sequence). CDR3 residues: CASSNQRGSEQYF. CDR3 bases: TGTGCCAGTAGTAATCAAAGGGGGTCCGAGCAGTACTTC.

This clone was seen only once. The chain uses TRBV6-6 and TRBJ1-5; TRBD1 might be the D (6 bases). V lost 5 bases to trimming and J lost 6 bases, with 23 bases between them. Germline CDR1 reads MNHNY; CDR2 reads SVGAGI (reference sequence). The CDR3 has 17 residues. CDR3 bases: TGTGCCAGCAGTCCCCCAGCCGGGGGGGGCGATAGTCAGCCCCAGCATTTT. It encodes CASSPPAGGGDSQPQHF.

V and J are TRBV7-8 and TRBJ2-7; D is possibly TRBD1 (5 bases). The V gene's germline CDR1 is SGHVS and CDR2 FQNEAQ. Trimming shortened V by 5 bases and J by 4 bases, and 18 bases separated the two germline ends. The CDR3 extends over 15 amino acids. The DNA of the CDR3 is TGTGCCAGCAGCCAGATGGTAGGGGCAAGGTACGAGCAGTACTTC. Translated: CASSQMVGARYEQYF.

Comment on this clone: At the DNA level, this CDR3 is encoded by other sequences in the same sample as well. This chain uses TRBV3-1 (or the pseudogene TRBV3-2) with TRBJ2-6; D remains unclear. The CDR3 has 14 residues. Germline CDR1 LGHDT, CDR2 YNNKEL (reference sequence). The ends were cut back, 6 bases at V and 4 bases at J, with 10 bases in the middle. The CDR3 protein is CASSPLSGANVLTF. The CDR3 nucleotides read TGTGCCAGCAGTCCCCTCTCGGGGGCCAACGTCCTGACTTTC.

Note on this clone: The same CDR3 also results from other DNA sequences found in this sample. The genes are TRBV5-1 and TRBJ2-5; no clear D. This CDR3 contains 13 residues. Per germline, CDR1 SGHRS and CDR2 YFSETQ. The ends were cut back, 1 base at V and 2 bases at J, with 6 bases in the middle. CDR3 sequence (DNA): TGCGCCAGCAGCTTGAACAGTCAAGAGACCCAGTACTTC. Translated, it gives CASSLNSQETQYF.

This chain uses TRBV10-1 with TRBJ2-5; D possibly corresponds to TRBD1 (6 bases). This CDR3 is built from 12 residues. The germline V gene has CDR1 WNHNN and CDR2 SYGVQD (reference sequence). The ends were cut back, 4 bases at V and 5 bases at J, with 8 bases in the middle. The chain's CDR3 is CASSATGETQYF. DNA for the CDR3: TGCGCCAGCAGTGCTACAGGGGAGACCCAGTACTTC.

The J gene is TRBJ1-4, the V gene TRBV6-5; D possibly corresponds to TRBD1 (6 bases). Germline V gene lookup returns CDR1 MNHEY and CDR2 SVGAGI. V was trimmed by 5 bases and J by 7 bases, leaving 11 bases between them. The CDR3 sequence is 13 residues long. Written as DNA, the CDR3 is TGTGCCAGCAGTCAGGGGCGCGGTGAAAAACTGTTTTTT. This codes for CASSQGRGEKLFF.

The V and J genes are TRBV10-3 and TRBJ1-5; D is possibly TRBD1 (5 bases). Germline loops: CDR1 ENHRY, CDR2 SYGVKD. This CDR3 contains 17 residues. V lost 7 bases, J lost 5 bases, and 24 bases lay in between. The CDR3 DNA reads TGTGCCATCACCCTGAGAGGGCCTCGGGGGGGGGATCAGCCCCAGCATTTT. Its protein is CAITLRGPRGGDQPQHF.

This clone was found once. V is TRBV5-1 and J is TRBJ1-4, with D possibly TRBD1 on 6 matching bases. The length of the CDR3 is 18 residues. Trimming removed 0 bases at V and 5 bases at J, with 20 bases between. Germline V gene sequence: CDR1 SGHRS, CDR2 YFSETQ. CDR3 nucleotides: TGCGCCAGCAGCTTGGTAGGGGGGGACCCCCACGGCAATGAAAAACTGTTTTTT. Encoded protein: CASSLVGGDPHGNEKLFF.

This clone came up a few times. V gene TRBV6-5 combines with J gene TRBJ2-7, with D possibly TRBD2 on 6 matching bases. The V end lost 7 bases, the J end lost 5 bases, and 21 bases lay between the germline ends. The CDR3 is 15 residues long. Germline CDR1 MNHEY, CDR2 SVGAGI. CDR3: CASNPPGGKPHEQYF. In DNA form, the CDR3 reads TGTGCCAGCAACCCTCCAGGAGGGAAGCCCCACGAGCAGTACTTC.

The chain combines TRBV30 with TRBJ1-5; D unclear. The germline gives CDR1 GTSNPN, CDR2 SVGIG (reference sequence). The CDR3 has 13 residues. Deletions cut 1 base from V and 1 base from J, with 5 bases between. CDR3 in DNA: TGTGCCTGGAGTGCCTCCAGCAATCAGCCCCAGCATTTT. Protein product: CAWSASSNQPQHF.